What follows is one TCR beta chain and its context. The antigen is not known. From germline, CDR1 is SGHRS and CDR2 YFSETQ. CDR3 length: 16 residues. J was trimmed by 2 bases and V by 0 bases; bases with no gene match: 7. This sample is part of a study of cytotoxic CD8 clonotypes in ibrutinib-treated CLL. Study as a whole: On average, each sample had approximately 260,000 productive templates and tens of thousands of productive rearrangements. Whole-study results and caveats: Higher clonality was seen at ibrutinib response and a return toward baseline at progression. Treatment saw public clonotypes, which were uncommon, either contract or stay stable.

Researchers set a sequencing depth target of 1 in 200,000 to 1 in 1 million T cells. Profiled with immunoSEQ multiplex PCR; TCRdb holds only in-frame clones, not every one. The sample contains approximately 300,000 clones, about 77% of which appear only once. The V and J genes are TRBV5-1 and TRBJ2-7; 8 positions match TRBD1. This receptor was obtained from a human donor with chronic lymphocytic leukemia. Sequencing used PBMCs, obtained before ibrutinib treatment. In DNA form, the CDR3 reads TGCGCCAGCAGCTTGGCTTGGGACAGGACCACCTACGAGCAGTACTTC. It translates to CASSLAWDRTTYEQYF. Supplemented by reference TRBV5-1 and TRBJ2-7, the full variable domain reads KAGVTQTPRYLIKTRGQQVTLSCSPISGHRSVSWYQQTPGQGLQFLFEYFSETQRNKGNFPGRFSGRQFSNSRSEMNVSTLELGDSALYLCASSLAWDRTTYEQYFGPGTRLTVT.